These 21 T cell receptor beta chains came from one sample sequenced in a study of T-cell memory formation after mild COVID-19. MiXCR, run by TCRdb on the 5' RACE reads, gives a single entry per CDR3 protein. The sample consists of about 430,000 distinct CDR3 sequences, 20% to 30% of them appearing once. The sequenced sample was PBMCs or a T cell subset sorted from them (not recorded which). Source of these receptors: an adult woman who had mild COVID-19 (a few samples of this study predate the infection). Cell type and time point are not known.

The CDR3 region has the DNA TGCAGTGCCCCCGACGGGATTAACACTGAAGCTTTCTTT. This sequence encodes CSAPDGINTEAFF. The V gene is TRBV20-1, the J gene TRBJ1-1; D gene ambiguous. In germline, CDR1 is DFQATT, CDR2 SNEGSKA (reference sequence). The V and J ends lost 6 bases and 2 bases respectively, with 13 bases between them. CDR3 length: 13 residues.

Ten or more counts support this clonotype. The chain employs TRBV7-9 and TRBJ2-3; D ambiguous. Germline CDR1 reads SEHNR; CDR2 reads FQNEAQ (reference sequence). The V end was cut by 7 bases, the J end by 2 bases, with 7 bases between. The CDR3 length is 12 residues. CDR3 sequence (DNA): TGTGCCAGCATCATGATCACAGATACGCAGTATTTT. Protein sequence: CASIMITDTQYF.

In this sample, this clonotype turned up many times. This chain joins TRBV7-6 and TRBJ2-2; TRBD1 matches at 9 bases. This CDR3 has 15 residues. J gave up 6 bases and V 1 base, and 3 bases lay outside the gene matches. Germline assignment: CDR1 SGHVS and CDR2 FNYEAQ. The CDR3 reads CASSLGTGVAGELFF. CDR3 coding DNA: TGTGCCAGCAGCTTAGGGACAGGGGTCGCCGGGGAGCTGTTTTTT.

This clonotype was seen a handful of times. The chain links TRBV5-6 to TRBJ2-4, with D perhaps TRBD1 or TRBD2 (5 bases each). CDR1 and CDR2 (germline): SGHDT, YYEEEE. This CDR3 has 12 residues. V dropped 1 base and J dropped 8 bases, with 7 bases sitting between them. Here the CDR3 reads CASSLTGHIQYF. CDR3 coding DNA: TGTGCCAGCAGCTTGACGGGGCACATTCAGTACTTC. The variable domain in full, completed from reference TRBV5-6 and TRBJ2-4, reads DAGVTQSPTHLIKTRGQQVTLRCSPKSGHDTVSWYQQALGQGPQFIFQYYEEEERQRGNFPDRFSGHQFPNYSSELNVNALLLGDSALYLCASSLTGHIQYFGAGTRLSVL.

The gene calls are TRBV9 and TRBJ1-1; 8 nucleotides align to TRBD1. The CDR3 runs to 16 residues. The junction had 5 bases not matched to a gene; V was cut back by 0 bases and J by 1 base. Germline V gene sequence: CDR1 SGDLS, CDR2 YYNGEE. CDR3 coding DNA: TGTGCCAGCAGCGTAGATCCTGGACAGGGGAACACTGAAGCTTTCTTT. This sequence encodes CASSVDPGQGNTEAFF.

There are a few counts of this clonotype. This sequence joins TRBV6-5 and TRBJ2-4, with D possibly matching TRBD1 (5 bases). Per germline, CDR1 MNHEY and CDR2 SVGAGI. This CDR3 comprises 15 residues. V lost 0 bases and J 7 bases, leaving 13 bases between the germline ends. CDR3 sequence reads: CASSYSSGLVNIQYF. In DNA form, the CDR3 reads TGTGCCAGCAGTTACTCCTCAGGGCTTGTGAACATTCAGTACTTC.

A few counts support this clonotype. V usage is TRBV12-3 or TRBV12-4 and J usage is TRBJ2-7; no reliable D call. The CDR3 consists of 13 residues. Between the trimmed V and J ends, which lost 6 bases and 3 bases, there was a span of 12 bases. CDR3 sequence: CASSLSTLYEQYF. DNA of the CDR3: TGTGCCAGCAGCCTCTCCACCCTCTACGAGCAGTACTTC.

This clonotype was found a few times. V and J are TRBV6-4 and TRBJ1-5, with 8 bases fitting TRBD1. This CDR3 has 18 residues. The J segment lost 1 base and the V segment lost 3 bases, leaving 11 bases of the junction unmatched. The germline V gene has CDR1 MRHNA and CDR2 SNTAGT. In DNA, the CDR3 is TGTGCCAGCAGTGAGAGCCGGACAGGGAGAATAAGCAATCAGCCCCAGCATTTT. Translated, it gives CASSESRTGRISNQPQHF.

The chain combines TRBV5-1 with TRBJ1-5, with D unclear. The CDR3 contains 15 residues. The germline CDR1 and CDR2 sequences are SGHRS and YFSETQ. Trimming pared 3 bases from V and 1 base from J, leaving 11 bases between. The CDR3 DNA follows: TGCGCCAGCAGCTCCCTGGGTGAAAGCAATCAGCCCCAGCATTTT. Its translation is CASSSLGESNQPQHF.

This clonotype was found a few times. The chain uses TRBV29-1 and TRBJ2-5; D not certain. CDR3 size: 17 residues. The germline V gene encodes CDR1 SQVTM and CDR2 ANQGSEA. Trimming stripped 3 bases from V and 4 bases from J, with 24 bases between. CDR3: CSVELLIGFPGGETQYF. The CDR3 DNA sequence: TGCAGCGTTGAGCTTCTTATTGGGTTCCCAGGCGGAGAGACCCAGTACTTC.

This clonotype occurred a few times. The rearrangement links TRBV27 to TRBJ1-6; 7 bases are shared with TRBD1. Germline CDR1 reads MNHEY; CDR2 reads SMNVEV (reference sequence). The V and J ends lost 1 base and 0 bases, in that order; junction bases with no gene match: 0. The CDR3 has 16 amino acids. The CDR3 DNA follows: TGTGCCAGCAGTTTATGGACAGGCTCCTATAATTCACCCCTCCACTTT. Translating it yields CASSLWTGSYNSPLHF.

The table lists this clonotype with a few counts. The V gene is TRBV5-6, the J gene TRBJ2-5; a weak D match, TRBD2 (5 bases). The CDR3 loop spans 12 amino acids. CDR1 is SGHDT and CDR2 is YYEEEE in the germline V gene. V dropped 2 bases and J dropped 9 bases, with 11 bases sitting between them. The CDR3 sequence: CASSFPDGAQYF. The CDR3 bases are TGTGCCAGCAGCTTCCCAGACGGGGCCCAGTACTTC. Full variable domain (missing parts from reference TRBV5-6 and TRBJ2-5): DAGVTQSPTHLIKTRGQQVTLRCSPKSGHDTVSWYQQALGQGPQFIFQYYEEEERQRGNFPDRFSGHQFPNYSSELNVNALLLGDSALYLCASSFPDGAQYFGPGTRLLVL.

J is TRBJ2-7 and V is TRBV5-5, with D possibly matching TRBD1 (6 bases). The CDR3 runs 12 residues. Germline loops: CDR1 SGHKS, CDR2 YYEKEE (reference sequence). Trimming removed 4 bases at V and 4 bases at J, with 9 bases between. CDR3 sequence: CASSGTSYEQYF. The CDR3 coding sequence is TGTGCCAGCAGCGGGACAAGTTACGAGCAGTACTTC.

The rearrangement uses TRBV7-9 and TRBJ1-2; 12 bases are a match to TRBD1. The CDR3 spans 15 residues. V was pared by 5 bases and J by 7 bases, with 8 bases of the junction left unmatched. Germline CDR1 reads SEHNR; CDR2 reads FQNEAQ (reference sequence). The CDR3 region has the DNA TGTGCCAGCAGCGAGGGACAGGGGGCGGCGCGTGGCTACACCTTC. Translating gives CASSEGQGAARGYTF.

The chain uses TRBV6-6 and TRBJ2-3; tentatively, D is TRBD2 (6 bases). The CDR3 is 15 residues long. The V gene lost 0 bases and the J gene lost 2 bases, with 9 bases spanning the gap. Per the germline V gene, CDR1 is MNHNY and CDR2 is SVGAGI (reference sequence). The CDR3 loop is CASSYSGGPTDTQYF. Here the CDR3 DNA reads TGTGCCAGCAGTTACTCAGGAGGGCCCACAGATACGCAGTATTTT.

As regards this clonotype: At one end, the junction sequence differs from germline, possibly due to a read error. This sequence joins TRBV14 and TRBJ2-2; D call uncertain. The CDR3 is 12 residues long. The germline gives CDR1 SGHDN, CDR2 FVKESK. CDR3 amino acids: CARSHHTGELFF. CDR3 in DNA: TGTGCCAGAAGCCATCACACCGGGGAGCTGTTTTTT.

This clonotype was recorded a few times. The genes are TRBV11-2 and TRBJ1-3; 7 nucleotides line up with TRBD1. The CDR3 covers 16 residues. After removal of 5 bases from V and 3 bases from J, the junction contained 10 bases not matched to a gene. In germline, CDR1 is SGHAT, CDR2 FQNNGV. The CDR3 coding sequence is TGTGCCAGCAGCCCAGGGGGGCTCTATGGTGGAAACACCATATATTTT. Its protein is CASSPGGLYGGNTIYF.

There are a few counts of this clonotype. The chain employs TRBV5-1 and TRBJ1-2; D possibly corresponds to TRBD1 (5 bases). Germline assignment: CDR1 SGHRS and CDR2 YFSETQ. The CDR3 covers 13 residues. V lost 6 bases and J 8 bases, leaving 17 bases between the germline ends. The CDR3 loop reads CASTWLGQGGYTF. CDR3 bases: TGCGCCAGCACCTGGTTGGGGCAGGGAGGCTACACCTTC.

This clonotype was counted between two and nine times. The chain carries TRBV27 and TRBJ2-7; D not certain. Between the trimmed V and J ends, which lost 3 bases and 2 bases, there was a span of 14 bases. The CDR3 runs 15 residues. The V gene's germline CDR1 is MNHEY and CDR2 SMNVEV (reference sequence). CDR3 coding DNA: TGTGCCAGCAGTTTCGGGTCTACGTCTCCCTACGAGCAGTACTTC. Its translation is CASSFGSTSPYEQYF.

The rearrangement links TRBV13 to TRBJ2-1, with 10 bases aligning to TRBD2. This CDR3 region has 16 residues. Trimming took 4 bases from V and 8 from J; bases not matched to a gene: 11. Germline V gene sequence: CDR1 PRHDT, CDR2 FYEKMQ (reference sequence). In DNA, the CDR3 is TGTGCCAGCAGCTCTCCCCCTAGCGGGAGAGTAGATGAGCAGTTCTTC. It specifies CASSSPPSGRVDEQFF. The whole variable domain, remainder taken from reference TRBV13 and TRBJ2-1, is AAGVIQSPRHLIKEKRETATLKCYPIPRHDTVYWYQQGPGQDPQFLISFYEKMQSDKGSIPDRFSAQQFSDYHSELNMSSLELGDSALYFCASSSPPSGRVDEQFFGPGTRLTVL.

The rearrangement links TRBV4-1 to TRBJ2-1; tentatively, D is TRBD2 (5 bases). Trimming removed 4 bases at V and 3 bases at J, with 13 bases between. CDR3 size: 15 residues. Germline CDR1 MGHRA, CDR2 YSYEKL. The chain's CDR3 is CASSRAETIYNEQFF. As DNA, the CDR3 is TGCGCCAGCAGCCGAGCCGAGACTATCTACAATGAGCAGTTCTTC.